The 31 T cell receptor beta chains below come from one sample, sequenced in a study of blood T cell repertoires in COVID-19. Libraries were prepared by immunoSEQ multiplex PCR; TCRdb keeps only in-frame clonotypes and omits some of them. The sample records a few hundred thousand clones, 84% being singletons. Input material: PBMCs or T cells enriched from blood (not recorded which). Receptors originate from a woman aged 40-49 years who had recovered from COVID-19.

The chain has TRBV28 and TRBJ2-5; 10 nucleotides agree with TRBD2. V shed 6 bases, J shed 5 bases, and the junction held 6 bases outside the gene matches. The germline V gene has CDR1 MDHEN and CDR2 SYDVKM. The CDR3 spans 14 residues. This CDR3 is CASRQAGGPETQYF. The CDR3 DNA sequence: TGTGCCAGCAGGCAAGCGGGAGGGCCGGAGACCCAGTACTTC.

The chain has TRBV28 and TRBJ1-4; maybe TRBD1 (5 bases). The length of the CDR3 is 14 residues. The V gene lost 1 base and the J gene lost 10 bases, with 13 bases spanning the gap. Germline assignment: CDR1 MDHEN and CDR2 SYDVKM. The CDR3 DNA reads as TGTGCCAGCAGTTTATCCCAGCAGGGTGTAAAACTGTTTTTT. Translated, it gives CASSLSQQGVKLFF.

The rearrangement joins TRBV4-1 to TRBJ2-7, with 9 positions matching TRBD1. The ends lost 1 base at V and 4 bases at J; junction bases unmatched: 5. The CDR3 loop spans 15 amino acids. Germline values: CDR1 MGHRA, CDR2 YSYEKL. The CDR3 here is CASSQGTGEFYEQYV. CDR3 DNA: TGCGCCAGCAGCCAAGGGACAGGGGAATTTTACGAGCAGTACGTC.

The gene calls are TRBV7-9 and TRBJ1-1, with a tentative D call TRBD1 (5 bases). Trimming shortened V by 2 bases and J by 3 bases, and 19 bases separated the two germline ends. This CDR3 comprises 17 residues. In germline, CDR1 is SEHNR, CDR2 FQNEAQ (reference sequence). The DNA for the CDR3 is TGTGCCAGCAGCTTAAGCGTGTGGGGGGATAGGTACACTGAAGCTTTCTTT. Translating it yields CASSLSVWGDRYTEAFF.

The chain uses TRBV6-5 and TRBJ2-2; 9 positions agree with TRBD1. Germline V CDR1 and CDR2: MNHEY, SVGAGI. V shed 3 bases, J shed 5 bases, and the junction held 7 bases outside the gene matches. The CDR3 has 16 residues. CDR3 residues: CASSYSGTGPTGELFF. The CDR3 coding sequence is TGTGCCAGCAGTTATTCCGGGACAGGGCCGACCGGGGAGCTGTTTTTT.

The chain is built from TRBV28 and TRBJ2-5; tentatively, D is TRBD2 (5 bases). V shed 3 bases and J shed 7 bases, with 15 bases lying between them. The CDR3 loop spans 14 amino acids. In germline, CDR1 is MDHEN, CDR2 SYDVKM. The CDR3 is CASSFRTVRGTQYF. CDR3 DNA: TGTGCCAGCAGTTTCCGGACTGTGCGTGGGACCCAGTACTTC.

The genes are TRBV20-1 and TRBJ2-5, with TRBD2 as a possible D gene (6 bases). Trimming pared 6 bases from V and 5 bases from J, leaving 10 bases between. The V gene's germline CDR1 is DFQATT and CDR2 SNEGSKA (reference sequence). This CDR3 has 11 amino acids. CDR3 nucleotide sequence: TGCAGTGCCGGGAGAGATGAGACCCAGTACTTC. Translating gives CSAGRDETQYF.

This clone was detected a few times. The chain combines TRBV7-2 with TRBJ2-5; D is possibly TRBD2 (5 bases). CDR3 length equals 14 residues. Trimming cost V 4 bases and J 5 bases, with 14 bases left between them. Germline loops: CDR1 SGHTA, CDR2 FQGNSA. For the CDR3, the DNA is TGTGCCAGCAGCTCCCCCGGACCGGGGGAGACCCAGTACTTC. It encodes CASSSPGPGETQYF.

This sequence joins TRBV6-2 or TRBV6-3 and TRBJ2-5; the D is unclear. V gave up 0 bases and J gave up 5 bases, with 10 bases separating them. From germline, CDR1 is MNHEY and CDR2 SVGEGT. The CDR3 has 14 residues. CDR3 nucleotide sequence: TGTGCCAGCAGTTACTCGATTCGAGAGGAGACCCAGTACTTC. It encodes CASSYSIREETQYF.

The chain employs TRBV20-1 and TRBJ2-5; 9 nucleotides agree with TRBD1. This CDR3 region has 16 residues. J gave up 4 bases and V 3 bases, and 12 bases lay outside the gene matches. The germline V gene encodes CDR1 DFQATT and CDR2 SNEGSKA (reference sequence). In nucleotides, the CDR3 is TGCAGTGCTAGTCAGGACAGGGGTCCCCGGGGAGAGACCCAGTACTTC. This codes for CSASQDRGPRGETQYF.

This chain connects TRBV4-2 to TRBJ1-2; 10 bases align to TRBD1. Looked up from germline, CDR1 is LGHNA and CDR2 is YNFKEQ. The junction had 4 bases not matched to a gene; V was cut back by 7 bases and J by 8 bases. This CDR3 is built from 12 residues. The CDR3 sequence: CASTGTGEGYTF. The CDR3 DNA reads TGTGCCAGCACCGGGACAGGGGAAGGCTACACCTTC.

CDR3 in amino acids: CASRSTGYEQYF. Written as DNA, the CDR3 is TGTGCCAGCAGATCGACAGGGTACGAGCAGTACTTC. The chain has TRBV7-9 and TRBJ2-7, with 7 bases aligning to TRBD1. The CDR3 contains 12 residues. Trimming removed 6 bases from V and 4 bases from J; junction bases left unmatched: 3. From germline, CDR1 is SEHNR and CDR2 FQNEAQ (reference sequence).

This clone was counted a few times. This sequence joins TRBV7-6 and TRBJ2-1, with 9 nucleotides matching TRBD2. J lost 0 bases, V lost 5 bases, and 17 bases had no gene match. The CDR3 is 20 residues long. CDR1 is SGHVS and CDR2 is FNYEAQ in the germline V gene. The CDR3 DNA is TGTGCCAGCAGCACCCTGGCGGCTAGCGGGACCTTATACTCCTACAATGAGCAGTTCTTC. This encodes CASSTLAASGTLYSYNEQFF.

The chain recombines TRBV28 with TRBJ1-2; 7 bases match TRBD1. Germline values: CDR1 MDHEN, CDR2 SYDVKM. The CDR3 has 16 residues. V was clipped by 6 bases and J by 1 base; unmatched bases: 11. The CDR3 reads CASRSPGTVFNYGYTF. DNA of the CDR3: TGTGCCAGCAGATCGCCGGGGACAGTATTTAACTATGGCTACACCTTC.

The chain joins TRBV2 to TRBJ1-6; TRBD1 aligns across 9 bases. Germline lookup yields CDR1 SNHLY and CDR2 FYNNEI. This CDR3 comprises 18 residues. V dropped 4 bases and J dropped 5; count of bases not matched to a gene: 12. The CDR3 is CASSVPGQGTVDNSPLHF. CDR3 coding DNA: TGTGCCAGCAGTGTCCCGGGACAGGGTACCGTGGATAATTCACCCCTCCACTTT.

This clone was counted once. The chain couples TRBV7-6 to TRBJ1-4; D is unclear. The CDR3 is 17 amino acids. The ends were cut back, 0 bases at V and 0 bases at J, with 11 bases in the middle. Germline-derived CDR1 and CDR2 are SGHVS and FNYEAQ. CDR3 in amino acids: CASSLARGMATNEKLFF. The CDR3, as DNA: TGTGCCAGCAGCTTAGCACGGGGTATGGCAACTAATGAAAAACTGTTTTTT.

The chain recombines TRBV18 with TRBJ2-7; TRBD1 aligns across 8 bases. Germline trimming cut 4 bases from V and 5 bases from J; bases unmatched to any gene: 13. CDR1 and CDR2 (germline): KGHSH, LQKENI. This CDR3 is 16 amino acids long. The CDR3 sequence: CASSRSPGTGGDEQYF. CDR3 coding DNA: TGTGCCAGCTCACGGTCTCCCGGGACAGGAGGCGACGAGCAGTACTTC.

The chain links TRBV3-1 (or the pseudogene TRBV3-2) to TRBJ2-2; TRBD1 agrees at 10 bases. The ends lost 4 bases at V and 6 bases at J; junction bases unmatched: 5. Germline V gives CDR1 LGHDT, CDR2 YNNKEL (reference sequence). The CDR3 spans 15 residues. CDR3 residues: CASSPKTGGAGELFF. CDR3 nucleotides: TGTGCCAGCAGCCCAAAGACAGGGGGCGCCGGGGAGCTGTTTTTT.

V and J are TRBV5-1 and TRBJ1-2, with D perhaps matching TRBD1 (5 bases). The V end was cut by 4 bases, the J end by 4 bases, with 17 bases between. The CDR3 loop spans 15 amino acids. Per the germline V gene, CDR1 is SGHRS and CDR2 is YFSETQ. CDR3 DNA sequence: TGCGCCAGCAGCCCACAGGAAGGCGGTTTCTATGGCTACACCTTC. Translation gives CASSPQEGGFYGYTF.

This clone has only one observation. This chain uses TRBV18 with TRBJ2-5, with 7 bases matching TRBD2. Germline V gene sequence: CDR1 KGHSH, CDR2 LQKENI. The CDR3 has 15 residues. The trim removed 3 bases at V and 0 bases at J, leaving 4 bases unmatched. Here the CDR3 DNA reads TGTGCCAGCTCACCGCCTAGCGGTAACCAAGAGACCCAGTACTTC. This gives the protein CASSPPSGNQETQYF.

V is TRBV27 and J is TRBJ2-2; D not certain. The CDR3 extends over 18 amino acids. The germline V and J ends were trimmed by 0 bases and 0 bases, with 14 bases remaining between them. The V gene's germline CDR1 is MNHEY and CDR2 SMNVEV (reference sequence). The chain's CDR3 is CASSLSPDSHPNTGELFF. Written as DNA, the CDR3 is TGTGCCAGCAGTTTATCTCCTGACTCGCACCCGAACACCGGGGAGCTGTTTTTT.

The chain uses TRBV27 and TRBJ2-5; a possible D gene is TRBD1 (6 bases). V lost 3 bases and J lost 5, with 16 bases in between. CDR3 length equals 15 residues. CDR1 is MNHEY and CDR2 is SMNVEV in the germline V gene (reference sequence). The CDR3 nucleotides read TGTGCCAGCAGTTTGTGGGGGCCCATGGGCGAGACCCAGTACTTC. Its protein is CASSLWGPMGETQYF.

The chain uses TRBV11-2 and TRBJ1-2; weak D call: TRBD1 (6 bases). The germline gives CDR1 SGHAT, CDR2 FQNNGV. Trimming removed 0 bases from V and 0 bases from J, with 14 bases in between. The CDR3 is 17 amino acids. CDR3 sequence reads: CASSLDTRDRPNYGYTF. CDR3 nucleotides: TGTGCCAGCAGCTTAGATACTAGAGACAGGCCTAACTATGGCTACACCTTC.

The CDR3 loop is CASTLAGGSRYGYTF. CDR3 sequence (DNA): TGTGCCAGCACCCTCGCGGGAGGGTCGAGGTATGGCTACACCTTC. The J gene is TRBJ1-2, the V gene TRBV2; the D is unclear. This CDR3 spans 15 amino acids. The germline gives CDR1 SNHLY, CDR2 FYNNEI. V lost 7 bases and J lost 5, with 20 bases in between. Full variable domain (rest looked up from reference TRBV2 and TRBJ1-2): EPEVTQTPSHQVTQMGQEVILRCVPISNHLYFYWYRQILGQKVEFLVSFYNNEISEKSEIFDDQFSVERPDGSNFTLKIRSTKLEDSAMYFCASTLAGGSRYGYTFGSGTRLTVV.

The chain links TRBV19 to TRBJ1-1; a weak D match, TRBD1 (5 bases). The CDR3 spans 15 residues. The germline V gene has CDR1 LNHDA and CDR2 SQIVND (reference sequence). Trimming stripped 2 bases from V and 1 base from J, with 11 bases between. In DNA, the CDR3 is TGTGCCAGTAGTATAAACAACAGGCAGAACACTGAAGCTTTCTTT. It codes for CASSINNRQNTEAFF.

This sequence joins TRBV6-5 and TRBJ1-1; possible D gene TRBD1, 5 bases. The CDR3 covers 11 residues. Trimming removed 5 bases from V and 8 bases from J, with 9 bases in between. Looked up from germline, CDR1 is MNHEY and CDR2 is SVGAGI. The CDR3 is CASSHRQEAFF. CDR3 nucleotides: TGTGCCAGCAGTCATAGACAGGAAGCTTTCTTT.

The chain links TRBV7-8 to TRBJ1-5, with TRBD1 matching over 9 bases. The CDR3 length is 16 residues. Trimming at V came to 3 bases and at J to 5 bases, leaving 8 bases not matched to a gene. Germline V lookup: CDR1 SGHVS, CDR2 FQNEAQ. The CDR3 spells CASSLARTGDYQPQHF. The CDR3 DNA reads as TGTGCCAGCAGCTTGGCCCGGACAGGGGATTATCAGCCCCAGCATTTT.

The chain links TRBV27 to TRBJ1-2; D gene ambiguous. Germline V gene sequence: CDR1 MNHEY, CDR2 SMNVEV (reference sequence). V shed 2 bases and J shed 4 bases, with 8 bases lying between them. The CDR3 consists of 13 residues. CDR3: CASSLNGPYGYTF. CDR3 bases: TGTGCCAGCAGTTTAAATGGGCCCTATGGCTACACCTTC.

V and J are TRBV3-1 (or the pseudogene TRBV3-2) and TRBJ2-1, with a weak D call TRBD2 (6 bases). The germline CDR1 and CDR2 sequences are LGHDT and YNNKEL (reference sequence). Trimming removed 5 bases from V and 5 bases from J, with 10 bases in between. The length of the CDR3 is 13 residues. The CDR3 protein is CASSGLSDNEQFF. CDR3 nucleotides: TGTGCCAGCAGCGGACTATCCGACAATGAGCAGTTCTTC.

This clone was counted a single time. Here the CDR3 DNA reads TGTGCCAGCGGCGGCGGGACTAGCACAGATACGCAGTATTTT. The encoded protein is CASGGGTSTDTQYF. The chain is built from TRBV11-2 and TRBJ2-3, with D perhaps matching TRBD2 (6 bases). Trimming removed 8 bases at V and 0 bases at J, with 12 bases between. Germline assignment: CDR1 SGHAT and CDR2 FQNNGV. The CDR3 extends over 14 amino acids.

The V and J genes are TRBV27 and TRBJ2-2; TRBD2 aligns across 12 bases. With 7 bases clipped from V and 5 bases from J, the junction kept 2 bases outside the gene matches. Germline V gene data show CDR1 as MNHEY and CDR2 as SMNVEV (reference sequence). The CDR3 is made up of 14 amino acids. The CDR3 nucleotides are TGTGCCAGCACCCTAGCGGGAGGGACCGGGGAGCTGTTTTTT. This gives the protein CASTLAGGTGELFF.